The TCR beta chain described here comes from a study of graft-versus-host responses after intestinal transplantation. As for the study in general: Each transplant was multivisceral, liver-intestinal, or isolated intestinal. Induction with anti-thymocyte globulin, then tacrolimus and steroids for roughly 3 years, was given to all recipients. The study, taken as a whole, reports: Early declines in HvG clones that occurred post-transplant were associated with peak circulating GvH clone levels. Among recipient marrow samples, GvH clones were found; some appeared first in ileum or blood.

With respect to this clone: Its antigen is unknown.

The table came from immunoSEQ multiplex PCR; TCRdb's copy has only in-frame clones and leaves some out. This table has about 110,000 clones, 85% to 95% appearing once. Germline CDR1 reads MNHEY; CDR2 reads SMNVEV (reference sequence). V was pared by 1 base and J by 4 bases, with 11 bases between. The CDR3 runs 15 residues. Sequencing was performed on unstimulated CD8+ T cells sorted from spleen or lymph node cells, taken before intestinal transplant. This TCR derives from a human donor who received an intestinal transplant. This chain connects TRBV27 to TRBJ1-5, with no clear D. The CDR3 bases are TGTGCCAGCAGTTTATTTCCAGGCAGAAATCAGCCCCAGCATTTT. Protein: CASSLFPGRNQPQHF.